This T cell receptor beta chain derives from a study of early T cells in non-severe SARS-CoV-2 infection. Looking at the study overall: Investigators sequenced bulk RNA drawn from unsorted whole blood, and chains remained unpaired.

This clonotype was seen many times. Individually, cDNA molecules had unique molecular identifiers attached to them. TCRdb re-called the 5' RACE reads through MiXCR, storing one row per CDR3 protein. The repertoire has about 100,000 distinct CDR3 sequences, roughly 14% of them found once; the top ten carry over 5%. The CDR3 totals 14 residues. The germline V and J ends were trimmed by 0 bases and 1 base, with 7 bases remaining between them. CDR1 and CDR2 from the germline V gene are MNHNY and SVGAGI (reference sequence). This receptor was taken from an adult who was a healthcare worker with PCR-confirmed SARS-CoV-2 infection or an uninfected control (not recorded which). Sequencing was carried out using whole blood. V gene TRBV6-6 combines with J gene TRBJ2-7; perhaps TRBD1 as D (6 bases). The CDR3: CASSYSGQSYEQYF. The CDR3 coding sequence is TGTGCCAGCAGTTACTCCGGACAGTCCTACGAGCAGTACTTC.